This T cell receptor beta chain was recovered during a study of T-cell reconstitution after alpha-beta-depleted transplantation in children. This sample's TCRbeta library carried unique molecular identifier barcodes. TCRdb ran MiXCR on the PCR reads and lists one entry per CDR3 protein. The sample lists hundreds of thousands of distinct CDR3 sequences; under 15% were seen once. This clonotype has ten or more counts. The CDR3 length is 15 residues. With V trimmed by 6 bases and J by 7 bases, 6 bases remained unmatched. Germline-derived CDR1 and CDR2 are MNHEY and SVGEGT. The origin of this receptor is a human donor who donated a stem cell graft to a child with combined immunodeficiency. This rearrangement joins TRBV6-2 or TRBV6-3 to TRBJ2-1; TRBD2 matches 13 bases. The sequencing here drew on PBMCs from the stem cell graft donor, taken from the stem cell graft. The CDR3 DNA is TGTGCCAGCAGCAGGACTAGCGGGAGTTTAAATGAGCAGTTCTTC. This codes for CASSRTSGSLNEQFF.